The 8 T cell receptor beta chains below come from one sample, sequenced in a study of patients and donors after allogeneic stem cell transplantation. TCRdb reprocessed the RT-PCR reads via MiXCR and lists one record per CDR3 protein. The table lists some 200,000 distinct CDR3 sequences, around two fifths of them singletons. The sequenced sample consisted of blood, either unsorted or a sorted T cell fraction (not recorded which). These receptors all come from a human donor who was either an allogeneic HSCT recipient or a stem cell or donor lymphocyte infusion donor (not recorded which). It is not recorded whose cells these are; they may come from a transplant donor.

This chain joins TRBV20-1 and TRBJ2-1, with 10 positions matching TRBD2. CDR3 length: 14 amino acids. J was trimmed by 4 bases and V by 5 bases; bases with no gene match: 5. Germline lookup yields CDR1 DFQATT and CDR2 SNEGSKA (reference sequence). The CDR3 here is CSARRLAGYNEQFF. CDR3 coding DNA: TGCAGTGCTCGGCGACTAGCGGGTTACAATGAGCAGTTCTTC.

This rearrangement joins TRBV29-1 to TRBJ2-7, with D unresolved. Germline values: CDR1 SQVTM, CDR2 ANQGSEA. The CDR3 totals 14 residues. Trimming left V 0 bases short and J 6 bases short, with 15 bases between. The CDR3 spells CSVEDLGTGFEQYF. Here the CDR3 DNA reads TGCAGCGTTGAAGATCTGGGCACTGGGTTCGAGCAGTACTTC.

The chain combines TRBV28 with TRBJ2-2; no definite D call. V was shortened by 4 bases and J by 6 bases, with 12 bases between the two germline ends. CDR1 is MDHEN, CDR2 SYDVKM, per germline. This CDR3 contains 14 residues. The DNA for the CDR3 is TGTGCCAGCAGTTCGAGTCTTGGGGCCGGGGAGCTGTTTTTT. The encoded protein is CASSSSLGAGELFF. The full variable domain, in which reference TRBV28 and TRBJ2-2 provide the parts outside the CDR3, is DVKVTQSSRYLVKRTGEKVFLECVQDMDHENMFWYRQDPGLGLRLIYFSYDVKMKEKGDIPEGYSVSREKKERFSLILESASTNQTSMYLCASSSSLGAGELFFGEGSRLTVL.

This chain links TRBV5-5 with TRBJ2-2; D is possibly TRBD2 (5 bases). Trimming stripped 3 bases from V and 4 bases from J, with 13 bases between. The CDR3 is 15 amino acids. From germline, CDR1 is SGHKS and CDR2 YYEKEE (reference sequence). The CDR3 sequence: CASSSGGWATGELFF. CDR3 sequence (DNA): TGTGCCAGCAGCTCAGGAGGTTGGGCCACCGGGGAGCTGTTTTTT.

The V call is TRBV4-1, the J call TRBJ2-3; unclear D gene. There are 14 residues in the CDR3. Germline CDR1 reads MGHRA; CDR2 reads YSYEKL. Trimming removed 0 bases at V and 2 bases at J, with 6 bases between. The CDR3 coding sequence is TGCGCCAGCAGCCAAGAGCAGGCCACAGATACGCAGTATTTT. It translates to CASSQEQATDTQYF.

The chain uses TRBV15 and TRBJ2-2, with 13 bases identical to TRBD2. The trim removed 5 bases at V and 2 bases at J, leaving 2 bases unmatched. The CDR3 is made up of 16 amino acids. The germline gives CDR1 LNHNV, CDR2 YYDKDF (reference sequence). The CDR3 sequence: CATSPGLAGNTGELFF. Written as DNA, the CDR3 is TGTGCCACCAGCCCGGGACTAGCGGGAAACACCGGGGAGCTGTTTTTT. The variable domain in full, with the rest retrieved from reference TRBV15 and TRBJ2-2, is DAMVIQNPRYQVTQFGKPVTLSCSQTLNHNVMYWYQQKSSQAPKLLFHYYDKDFNNEADTPDNFQSRRPNTSFCFLDIRSPGLGDTAMYLCATSPGLAGNTGELFFGEGSRLTVL.

This clonotype has just one count. The J gene is TRBJ1-5, the V gene TRBV6-2 or TRBV6-3, with 8 bases lining up with TRBD1. V shed 6 bases, J shed 9 bases, and the junction held 10 bases outside the gene matches. The CDR3 has 14 residues. CDR1 and CDR2 from the germline V gene are MNHEY and SVGEGT. The CDR3 spells CASSPRDRIMPQHF. The DNA for the CDR3 is TGTGCCAGCAGCCCCAGGGACAGGATAATGCCCCAGCATTTT.

The J gene is TRBJ1-6, the V gene TRBV5-1; tentative D call: TRBD1 (5 bases). CDR3 size: 14 residues. V gave up 4 bases and J gave up 7 bases, with 12 bases separating them. Germline loops: CDR1 SGHRS, CDR2 YFSETQ. CDR3 region: CASSTGPPNSPLHF. The CDR3 region has the DNA TGCGCCAGCAGCACGGGACCTCCCAATTCACCCCTCCACTTT.